This T cell receptor (beta chain) originates from a study of shared clonotypes between healthy human individuals. General study results and limits: Across a handful of donors, naive CD4 shared approximately 4.5%, naive CD8 over 3%, memory CD4 roughly 2.4%, memory CD8 under 0.5%. The researchers took only blood, and tissue repertoires probably look different.

Notes on this clone: The antigen is undetermined.

Memory CD4+ cells were the fraction left after CD45RA+ naive selection. The CDR3 spans 15 residues. V trimming: 6 bases; J trimming: 9 bases; junction bases outside the gene matches: 10. CDR1 and CDR2 (germline): MDHEN, SYDVKM. Several immunoSEQ 96-well plates shared each subset's DNA, each plate a replicate. Clones were read by immunoSEQ multiplex PCR, and TCRdb kept only the in-frame ones, dropping some. The data hold about 2.3 million clones, with roughly 92% observed a single time. The clonotype originates from a young man in good health. Some clones in this sample may be carry-over from other donors' samples. The specimen was naive CD4+ T cells from PBMCs. Regarding subset: CD45RA+ positively selected. This chain uses TRBV28 with TRBJ1-3, with TRBD1 matching over 11 bases. The CDR3 reads CASSEKGTGGSTIYF. Written as DNA, the CDR3 is TGTGCCAGCAGCGAAAAAGGGACAGGGGGTTCCACCATATATTTT.